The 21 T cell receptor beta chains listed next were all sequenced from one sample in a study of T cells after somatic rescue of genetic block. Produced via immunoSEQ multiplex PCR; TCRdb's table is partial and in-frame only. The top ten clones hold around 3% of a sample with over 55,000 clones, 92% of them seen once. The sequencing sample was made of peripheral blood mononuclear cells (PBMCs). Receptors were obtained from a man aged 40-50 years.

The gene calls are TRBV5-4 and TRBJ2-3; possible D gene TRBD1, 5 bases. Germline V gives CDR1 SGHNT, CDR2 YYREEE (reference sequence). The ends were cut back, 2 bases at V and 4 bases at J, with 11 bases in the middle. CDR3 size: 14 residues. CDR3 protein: CASSFQGVSDTQYF. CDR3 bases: TGTGCCAGCAGCTTCCAGGGTGTCTCAGATACGCAGTATTTT.

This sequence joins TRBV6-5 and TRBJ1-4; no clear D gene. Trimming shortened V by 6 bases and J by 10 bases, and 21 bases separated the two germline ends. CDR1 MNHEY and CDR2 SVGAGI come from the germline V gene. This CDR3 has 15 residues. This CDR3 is CASSSLRDAGRKLFF. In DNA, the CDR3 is TGTGCCAGCAGCTCCTTAAGAGACGCCGGAAGAAAACTGTTTTTT.

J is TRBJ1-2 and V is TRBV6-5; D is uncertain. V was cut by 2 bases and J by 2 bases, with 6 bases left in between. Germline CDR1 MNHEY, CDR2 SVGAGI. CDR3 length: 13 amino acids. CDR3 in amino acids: CASSYDGNYGYTF. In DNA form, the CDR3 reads TGTGCCAGCAGTTACGACGGGAACTATGGCTACACCTTC.

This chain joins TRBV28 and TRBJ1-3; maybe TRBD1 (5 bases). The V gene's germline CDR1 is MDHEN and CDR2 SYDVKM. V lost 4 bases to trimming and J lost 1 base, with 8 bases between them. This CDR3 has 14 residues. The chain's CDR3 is CASSSGWSGNTIYF. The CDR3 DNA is TGTGCCAGCAGTTCAGGGTGGTCTGGAAACACCATATATTTT.

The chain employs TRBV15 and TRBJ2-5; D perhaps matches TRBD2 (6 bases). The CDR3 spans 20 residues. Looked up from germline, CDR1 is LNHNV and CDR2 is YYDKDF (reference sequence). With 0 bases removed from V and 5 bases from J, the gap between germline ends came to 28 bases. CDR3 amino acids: CATSRDSRWGEKPARETQYF. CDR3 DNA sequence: TGTGCCACCAGCAGAGATTCCCGATGGGGGGAAAAGCCAGCCCGGGAGACCCAGTACTTC.

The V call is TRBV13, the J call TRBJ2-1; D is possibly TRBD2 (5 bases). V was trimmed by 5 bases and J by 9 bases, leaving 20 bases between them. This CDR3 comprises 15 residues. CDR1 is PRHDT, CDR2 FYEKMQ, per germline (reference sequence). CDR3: CASSPTGLAKREQFF. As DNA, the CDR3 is TGTGCCAGCAGCCCTACGGGTCTAGCCAAGCGTGAGCAGTTCTTC. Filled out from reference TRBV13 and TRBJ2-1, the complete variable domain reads AAGVIQSPRHLIKEKRETATLKCYPIPRHDTVYWYQQGPGQDPQFLISFYEKMQSDKGSIPDRFSAQQFSDYHSELNMSSLELGDSALYFCASSPTGLAKREQFFGPGTRLTVL.

CDR3 nucleotide sequence: TGTGCCAGCAGTTACTCGAGAGGAGGACACTACGAGCAGTACTTC. Amino acid sequence: CASSYSRGGHYEQYF. The rearrangement joins TRBV6-5 to TRBJ2-7; possibly TRBD1 or TRBD2 for D (5 bases each). Germline V gene data show CDR1 as MNHEY and CDR2 as SVGAGI. V lost 0 bases, J lost 3 bases, and 12 bases lay in between. CDR3 length: 15 amino acids.

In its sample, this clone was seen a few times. The CDR3 DNA sequence: TGTGCCAGTAGTATCCTTGGGTTAGACGGCTACACCTTC. Translation gives CASSILGLDGYTF. The chain uses TRBV19 and TRBJ1-2; the D is unclear. Per germline, CDR1 LNHDA and CDR2 SQIVND (reference sequence). The CDR3 is 13 amino acids. The V gene lost 3 bases and the J gene lost 8 bases, with 13 bases spanning the gap.

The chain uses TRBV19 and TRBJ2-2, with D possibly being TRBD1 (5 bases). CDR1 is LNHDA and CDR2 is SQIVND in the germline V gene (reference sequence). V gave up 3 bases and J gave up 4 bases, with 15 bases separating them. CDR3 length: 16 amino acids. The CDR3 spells CASSISVGRATGELFF. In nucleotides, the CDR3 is TGTGCCAGTAGTATCTCCGTTGGCAGGGCCACCGGGGAGCTGTTTTTT. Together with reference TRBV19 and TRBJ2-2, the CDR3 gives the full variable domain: DGGITQSPKYLFRKEGQNVTLSCEQNLNHDAMYWYRQDPGQGLRLIYYSQIVNDFQKGDIAEGYSVSREKKESFPLTVTSAQKNPTAFYLCASSISVGRATGELFFGEGSRLTVL.

The CDR3 is CASRTGQGILQPQHF. The CDR3 DNA is TGTGCCAGTAGGACGGGACAGGGGATACTTCAGCCCCAGCATTTT. The chain uses TRBV19 and TRBJ1-5; 10 bases fit TRBD1. The V segment lost 6 bases and the J segment 6 bases; nucleotides outside the gene matches: 8. CDR3 length equals 15 residues. The germline gives CDR1 LNHDA, CDR2 SQIVND (reference sequence).

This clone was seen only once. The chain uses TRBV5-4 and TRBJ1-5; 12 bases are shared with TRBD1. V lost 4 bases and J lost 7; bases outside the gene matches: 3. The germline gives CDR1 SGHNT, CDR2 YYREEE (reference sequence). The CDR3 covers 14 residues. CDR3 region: CASSLGTGGQPQHF. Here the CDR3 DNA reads TGTGCCAGCAGCCTAGGGACAGGGGGCCAGCCCCAGCATTTT. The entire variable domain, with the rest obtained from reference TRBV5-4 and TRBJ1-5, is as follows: ETGVTQSPTHLIKTRGQQVTLRCSSQSGHNTVSWYQQALGQGPQFIFQYYREEENGRGNFPPRFSGLQFPNYSSELNVNALELDDSALYLCASSLGTGGQPQHFGDGTRLSIL.

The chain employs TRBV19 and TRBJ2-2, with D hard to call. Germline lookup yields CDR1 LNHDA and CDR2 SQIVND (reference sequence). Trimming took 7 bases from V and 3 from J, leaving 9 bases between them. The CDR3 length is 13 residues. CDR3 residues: CASNWVDTGELFF. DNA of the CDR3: TGTGCCAGTAATTGGGTGGACACCGGGGAGCTGTTTTTT.

The CDR3 DNA reads as TGCGCCAGCAAGTGGACAGGGGACGATACGCAGTATTTT. As protein: CASKWTGDDTQYF. The J gene is TRBJ2-3, the V gene TRBV4-1; 9 bases map to TRBD1. This CDR3 is 13 amino acids long. Germline lookup yields CDR1 MGHRA and CDR2 YSYEKL. The V segment lost 7 bases and the J segment 6 bases; nucleotides outside the gene matches: 5.

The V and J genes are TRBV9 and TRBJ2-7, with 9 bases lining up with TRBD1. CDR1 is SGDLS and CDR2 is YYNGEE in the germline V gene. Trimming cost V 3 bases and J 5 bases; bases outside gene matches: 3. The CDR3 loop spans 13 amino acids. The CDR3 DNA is TGTGCCAGCAGCGGACAGGGGGAGAACGAGCAGTACTTC. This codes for CASSGQGENEQYF.

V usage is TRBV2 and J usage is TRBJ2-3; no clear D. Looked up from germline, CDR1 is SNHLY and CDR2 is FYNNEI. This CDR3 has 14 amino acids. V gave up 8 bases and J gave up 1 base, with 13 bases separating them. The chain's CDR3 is CASGKESRTDTQYF. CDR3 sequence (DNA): TGTGCCAGCGGTAAGGAATCACGCACAGATACGCAGTATTTT.

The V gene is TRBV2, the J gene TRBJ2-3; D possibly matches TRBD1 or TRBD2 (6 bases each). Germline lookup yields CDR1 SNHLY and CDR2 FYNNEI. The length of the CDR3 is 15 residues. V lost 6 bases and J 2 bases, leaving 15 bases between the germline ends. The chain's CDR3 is CASSATGGTTDTQYF. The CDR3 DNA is TGTGCCAGCAGCGCGACAGGCGGGACCACAGATACGCAGTATTTT.

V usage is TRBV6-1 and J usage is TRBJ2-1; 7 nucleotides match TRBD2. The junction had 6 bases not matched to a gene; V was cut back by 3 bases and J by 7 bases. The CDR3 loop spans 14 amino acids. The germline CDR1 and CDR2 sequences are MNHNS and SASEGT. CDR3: CASSDLAAWNEQFF. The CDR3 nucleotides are TGTGCCAGCAGTGATCTAGCGGCCTGGAATGAGCAGTTCTTC.

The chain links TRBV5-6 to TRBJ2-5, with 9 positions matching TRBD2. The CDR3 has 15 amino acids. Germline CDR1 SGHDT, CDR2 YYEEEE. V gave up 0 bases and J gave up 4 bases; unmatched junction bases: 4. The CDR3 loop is CASSLEAGGRETQYF. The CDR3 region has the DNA TGTGCCAGCAGCTTGGAAGCGGGAGGACGAGAGACCCAGTACTTC.

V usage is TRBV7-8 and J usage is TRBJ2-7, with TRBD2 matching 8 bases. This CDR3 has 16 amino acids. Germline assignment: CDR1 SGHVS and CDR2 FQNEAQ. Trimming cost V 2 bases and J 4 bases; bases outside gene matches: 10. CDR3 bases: TGTGCCAGCAGCTTATGGGGCGGGAGGAGTCGTTACGAGCAGTACTTC. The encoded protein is CASSLWGGRSRYEQYF.

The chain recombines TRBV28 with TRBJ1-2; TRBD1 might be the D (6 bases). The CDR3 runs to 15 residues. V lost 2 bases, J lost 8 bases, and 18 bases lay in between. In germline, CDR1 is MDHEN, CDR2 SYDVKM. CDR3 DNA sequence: TGTGCCAGCAGTTTAGGGCGGCAGGGGCGGGCGGGCTACACCTTC. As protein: CASSLGRQGRAGYTF.

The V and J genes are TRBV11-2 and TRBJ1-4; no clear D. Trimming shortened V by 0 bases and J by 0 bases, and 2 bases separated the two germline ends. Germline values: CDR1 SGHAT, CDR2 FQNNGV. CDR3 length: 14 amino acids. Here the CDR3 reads CASSLEPTNEKLFF. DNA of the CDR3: TGTGCCAGCAGCTTAGAACCAACTAATGAAAAACTGTTTTTT.